This record looks at one T cell receptor beta chain sequence and its context. The antigen is not known. The sample comes from a study of CD8 T cells in ankylosing spondylitis. Study-wide points: What appeared characteristic of ankylosing spondylitis blood was a TCR beta motif of seven to nine highly homologous variants. Disease-linked clones bore a CD8+ phenotype and were relatively rare in peripheral blood.

TCRdb redid the calling of the 5' RACE reads with MiXCR, one entry per CDR3 protein. Here the sample spans under 400,000 distinct CDR3 sequences, 11% being singletons. Sequenced: blood, either unsorted or a sorted T cell fraction (not recorded which). The sequence was obtained from a female donor with ankylosing spondylitis or in good health (not recorded which).

CDR3 sequence reads: CATSSYPGQGWFGANVLTF. For the CDR3, the DNA is TGTGCCACCAGCAGTTATCCGGGACAGGGGTGGTTTGGGGCCAACGTCCTGACTTTC. The chain combines TRBV15 with TRBJ2-6, with 10 bases aligning to TRBD1. This CDR3 has 19 residues. Germline V gene sequence: CDR1 LNHNV, CDR2 YYDKDF (reference sequence). J was trimmed by 3 bases and V by 3 bases; bases with no gene match: 11.